This T cell receptor (beta chain) was recovered during a study of beta chain features in type 1 diabetes. The study's findings and limits: Insertions at VDJ junctions were less frequent in type 1 diabetes patients. These patients also deleted more nucleotides at the same junctions.

Expressed TCRB transcripts were sequenced after all isolated RNA was converted to cDNA. Generated by immunoSEQ multiplex PCR, the TCRdb table keeps only in-frame clones and is missing some. The profile shows almost 350,000 clones, about 20% of them singletons. To note about this clone: Its antigen is not identified.

The CDR3 is 17 residues long. Trimming cost V 4 bases and J 0 bases; bases outside gene matches: 12. Germline values: CDR1 MNHEY, CDR2 SMNVEV (reference sequence). The rearrangement links TRBV27 to TRBJ2-7; 7 nucleotides agree with TRBD1. The TCR sequence derives from a woman aged 18-29 years in good health. Sequencing was performed on naive CD4+ T cells from blood. The DNA of the CDR3 is TGTGCCAGCAGTTATCGACAGACAGGGTCCCACTCCTACGAGCAGTACTTC. As protein: CASSYRQTGSHSYEQYF.